This T cell receptor (beta chain) was identified during a study of T cells in Graves' hyperthyroidism and ophthalmopathy. The study's findings and limits: Ophthalmopathy could be told apart from stable hyperthyroidism with a 13 V-J model.

Amplified TCR beta CDR3 regions derived from RNA transcripts. During a first-round RT-PCR of the TCR CDR3, the HTBI primer set was used. TCRdb reprocessed the multiplex PCR reads via MiXCR and lists one record per CDR3 protein. Among approximately 400,000 distinct CDR3 sequences, 11% to 15% were seen once, and the ten largest hold around 28%. The sample holds many counts of this clonotype. Its matching antigen is unknown. Ophthalmopathy patients all had a Clinical Activity Score of at least 3, a NOSPECS grade of at least 4 and disease under 3 months old. Investigators excluded patients with uncontrolled infection, other autoimmune disease, pregnancy or lactation. CDR1 MNHNS and CDR2 SASEGT come from the germline V gene. This CDR3 spans 15 amino acids. Trimming took off 4 bases at V and 5 bases at J, with 15 bases between the two ends.

This sequence joins TRBV6-1 and TRBJ2-1, with D maybe TRBD1 (6 bases). The TCR comes from a man aged 50 or older with Graves' ophthalmopathy. The sample comprised blood. CDR3 sequence: CASSATGTKHNEQFF. The CDR3 DNA is TGTGCCAGCAGTGCAACCGGGACAAAGCACAATGAGCAGTTCTTC.